These 30 T cell receptor beta chains were sequenced from one sample in a study of shared clonotypes between healthy human individuals. The protocol was immunoSEQ multiplex PCR, while the TCRdb copy is restricted to in-frame clones and leaves out a portion. The sample records about 95,000 clones, 67% being singletons. Source material: memory CD8+ T cells sorted from blood. Subset meaning: CD45RO+ cells pooled with CCR7-negative TemRA cells. The source is a man aged 25-40 years in good health.

This sequence joins TRBV4-1 and TRBJ2-2; no clear D. Trimming took 1 base from V and 5 from J, leaving 14 bases between them. The CDR3 covers 16 residues. Germline CDR1 MGHRA, CDR2 YSYEKL. The CDR3 protein is CASSQVWSLGTGELFF. In nucleotides, the CDR3 is TGCGCCAGCAGCCAAGTTTGGTCGTTGGGGACCGGGGAGCTGTTTTTT.

This clone has more than one count but fewer than ten. The chain combines TRBV7-2 with TRBJ2-7; TRBD2 is a possible D gene (6 bases). In germline, CDR1 is SGHTA, CDR2 FQGNSA. The CDR3 runs to 17 residues. The germline V and J ends were trimmed by 7 bases and 2 bases, with 24 bases remaining between them. DNA of the CDR3: TGTGCCAGCAACCCCTGGCCTAGCGCCACTCGGACCTACGAGCAGTACTTC. It is translated as CASNPWPSATRTYEQYF.

J is TRBJ1-1 and V is TRBV6-4; D perhaps matches TRBD1 (5 bases). V was shortened by 3 bases and J by 2 bases, with 7 bases between the two germline ends. Germline assignment: CDR1 MRHNA and CDR2 SNTAGT. This CDR3 has 13 residues. The CDR3 spells CASSETENTEAFF. The CDR3, as DNA: TGTGCCAGCAGTGAGACAGAAAACACTGAAGCTTTCTTT.

The V call is TRBV27, the J call TRBJ2-7; 7 bases map to TRBD2. CDR3 size: 14 residues. Germline CDR1 MNHEY, CDR2 SMNVEV (reference sequence). V shed 4 bases, J shed 0 bases, and the junction held 3 bases outside the gene matches. CDR3 protein: CASSYGGNSYEQYF. As DNA, the CDR3 is TGTGCCAGCAGTTACGGGGGGAACTCCTACGAGCAGTACTTC.

This clone has more than one count but fewer than ten. CDR3 amino acids: CASSQDFGMETQYF. CDR3 in DNA: TGTGCCAGCAGCCAAGATTTTGGGATGGAGACCCAGTACTTC. The chain carries TRBV14 and TRBJ2-5; D is unresolved. V lost 0 bases and J lost 5, with 10 bases in between. CDR1 and CDR2 from the germline V gene are SGHDN and FVKESK. This CDR3 is built from 14 residues.

The rearrangement uses TRBV7-9 and TRBJ2-2; D perhaps matches TRBD2 (6 bases). V was trimmed by 2 bases and J by 4 bases, leaving 17 bases between them. The CDR3 covers 17 residues. Germline V gives CDR1 SEHNR, CDR2 FQNEAQ (reference sequence). The CDR3 region is CASSLLVTRPSTGELFF. The DNA for the CDR3 is TGTGCCAGCAGCTTATTAGTGACTAGGCCCTCCACCGGGGAGCTGTTTTTT.

The table lists this clone with a few counts. This sequence joins TRBV7-8 and TRBJ2-6; a weak D match, TRBD1 (6 bases). The CDR3 length is 17 residues. Trimming cost V 1 base and J 0 bases, with 10 bases left between them. Germline CDR1 and CDR2: SGHVS and FQNEAQ. In nucleotides, the CDR3 is TGTGCCAGCAGCTTAGGGACAGTACTCTCTGGGGCCAACGTCCTGACTTTC. Its translation is CASSLGTVLSGANVLTF.

The CDR3 sequence: CASSEFDWGRMNTEAFF. In nucleotides, the CDR3 is TGTGCCAGCAGTGAATTCGATTGGGGTAGGATGAACACTGAAGCTTTCTTT. V gene TRBV25-1 combines with J gene TRBJ1-1, with D unclear. From germline, CDR1 is MGHDK and CDR2 SYGVNS. The CDR3 totals 17 residues. Trimming took off 1 base at V and 0 bases at J, with 15 bases between the two ends.

With regard to this clone: A junction end diverges from the germline sequence, so it may reflect a read error. The chain is built from TRBV7-9 and TRBJ2-7, with D unresolved. This CDR3 is 15 amino acids long. The germline V gene has CDR1 SEHNR and CDR2 FQNEAQ (reference sequence). CDR3: CASSQDRSRVYEQYF. The CDR3 DNA reads TGCGCCAGCAGCCAAGATCGGAGCAGAGTCTACGAGCAGTACTTC. Full variable domain (rest looked up from reference TRBV7-9 and TRBJ2-7): DTGVSQNPRHKITKRGQNVTFRCDPISEHNRLYWYRQTLGQGPEFLTYFQNEAQLEKSRLLSDRFSAERPKGSFSTLEIQRTEQGDSAMYLCASSQDRSRVYEQYFGPGTRLTVT.

The chain links TRBV11-2 to TRBJ2-1; D possibly uses TRBD1 or TRBD2 (5 bases each). V lost 5 bases and J 9 bases, leaving 14 bases between the germline ends. Germline V gene data show CDR1 as SGHAT and CDR2 as FQNNGV. This CDR3 comprises 13 residues. The chain's CDR3 is CASSPGTSGEQFF. The CDR3, as DNA: TGTGCCAGCAGCCCGGGGACGTCCGGTGAGCAGTTCTTC.

The chain joins TRBV10-3 to TRBJ2-1; D remains ambiguous. Germline V CDR1 and CDR2: ENHRY, SYGVKD. With 2 bases removed from V and 7 bases from J, the gap between germline ends came to 3 bases. The CDR3 length is 11 residues. The CDR3 reads CAISEGNEQFF. The CDR3 DNA reads TGTGCCATCAGTGAGGGAAATGAGCAGTTCTTC.

The chain couples TRBV4-3 to TRBJ2-2; tentatively, D is TRBD1 (6 bases). The CDR3 runs to 17 residues. The germline V and J ends were trimmed by 0 bases and 0 bases, with 11 bases remaining between them. Germline V gene sequence: CDR1 LGHNA, CDR2 YSLEER. CDR3 DNA sequence: TGCGCCAGCAGCCAAGAGGGACATCCCGCGAACACCGGGGAGCTGTTTTTT. Encoded protein: CASSQEGHPANTGELFF.

The chain is built from TRBV4-3 and TRBJ2-1; 11 nucleotides line up with TRBD2. V gave up 1 base and J gave up 8 bases; unmatched junction bases: 10. Per the germline V gene, CDR1 is LGHNA and CDR2 is YSLEER. This CDR3 is 17 amino acids long. As DNA, the CDR3 is TGCGCCAGCAGCCAAGGCACTAGCGGGAGTTTTACGGATGAGCAGTTCTTC. Its translation: CASSQGTSGSFTDEQFF.

The gene calls are TRBV6-6 and TRBJ2-1, with 9 bases fitting TRBD2. CDR1 is MNHNY, CDR2 SVGAGI, per germline (reference sequence). With 5 bases clipped from V and 9 bases from J, the junction kept 14 bases outside the gene matches. The CDR3 loop spans 16 amino acids. The CDR3 region has the DNA TGTGCCAGCAGTATTCCGGCTAGCGGGGCCCTACCTGAGCAGTTCTTC. Translation gives CASSIPASGALPEQFF.

This clone was observed a single time. The CDR3 nucleotides read TGTGCCAGTAGTATAAACGCTTACGAGCAGTACTTC. Translation: CASSINAYEQYF. The rearrangement joins TRBV19 to TRBJ2-7; D is undetermined. The CDR3 extends over 12 amino acids. The ends were cut back, 2 bases at V and 4 bases at J, with 6 bases in the middle. Germline V CDR1 and CDR2: LNHDA, SQIVND (reference sequence).

The gene calls are TRBV5-1 and TRBJ2-1, with TRBD2 as a possible D gene (5 bases). Germline V gene lookup returns CDR1 SGHRS and CDR2 YFSETQ. With 0 bases removed from V and 2 bases from J, the gap between germline ends came to 12 bases. This CDR3 region has 16 residues. CDR3 amino acids: CASSLEDGMAYNEQFF. The CDR3 bases are TGCGCCAGCAGCTTGGAGGACGGGATGGCCTACAATGAGCAGTTCTTC.

The V and J genes are TRBV14 and TRBJ1-1; D gene unclear. CDR1 and CDR2 (germline): SGHDN, FVKESK. The CDR3 length is 13 residues. V lost 3 bases to trimming and J lost 5 bases, with 10 bases between them. The CDR3 DNA reads as TGTGCCAGCAGCCAGAACGTACGGACTGAAGCTTTCTTT. Translation: CASSQNVRTEAFF.

The V gene is TRBV25-1, the J gene TRBJ1-4; maybe TRBD1 (6 bases). The CDR3 length is 17 residues. Trimming took 2 bases from V and 2 from J, leaving 15 bases between them. Looked up from germline, CDR1 is MGHDK and CDR2 is SYGVNS. CDR3 sequence: CASSELPTQGTNEKLFF. Here the CDR3 DNA reads TGTGCCAGCAGTGAACTCCCCACACAGGGTACTAATGAAAAACTGTTTTTT.

V and J are TRBV6-5 and TRBJ1-4; 7 bases match TRBD1. V shed 6 bases and J 8 bases; nucleotides not matched to a gene: 9. Germline V gives CDR1 MNHEY, CDR2 SVGAGI. This CDR3 is 14 amino acids long. The CDR3 is CASRMTGSREKLFF. The CDR3 DNA sequence: TGTGCCAGCAGAATGACAGGGAGCAGAGAAAAACTGTTTTTT.

The CDR3: CATSQEQGWEQYF. The CDR3, as DNA: TGTGCCACCAGCCAGGAGCAGGGTTGGGAGCAGTACTTC. This sequence joins TRBV15 and TRBJ2-7; maybe TRBD1 (5 bases). This CDR3 region has 13 residues. Germline values: CDR1 LNHNV, CDR2 YYDKDF (reference sequence). V was trimmed by 5 bases and J by 7 bases, leaving 15 bases between them.

This clone has just one count. The V gene is TRBV5-6, the J gene TRBJ1-5; possible D gene TRBD1, 6 bases. V lost 0 bases and J 0 bases, leaving 10 bases between the germline ends. Germline lookup yields CDR1 SGHDT and CDR2 YYEEEE. This CDR3 is built from 16 residues. The CDR3 nucleotides are TGTGCCAGCAGCTTGGCGGCAGGGGTTAGCAATCAGCCCCAGCATTTT. This translates into CASSLAAGVSNQPQHF.

The rearrangement joins TRBV7-3 to TRBJ2-7; unclear D gene. Looked up from germline, CDR1 is SGHTA and CDR2 is FQGTGA. CDR3 length equals 15 residues. With 3 bases removed from V and 0 bases from J, the gap between germline ends came to 12 bases. CDR3 bases: TGTGCCAGCAGCTTGCTCCCTGACGACTCCTACGAGCAGTACTTC. The encoded protein is CASSLLPDDSYEQYF.

J is TRBJ2-5 and V is TRBV19; D remains unclear. Germline values: CDR1 LNHDA, CDR2 SQIVND (reference sequence). Trimming pared 6 bases from V and 4 bases from J, leaving 12 bases between. The CDR3 sequence is 13 residues long. The CDR3 coding sequence is TGTGCCAGTAGCCCTAGTAGAGGAGAGACCCAGTACTTC. It encodes CASSPSRGETQYF.

This clone was seen ten or more times. J is TRBJ2-1 and V is TRBV7-8; no firm D call. Trimming pared 1 base from V and 8 bases from J, leaving 9 bases between. Germline V lookup: CDR1 SGHVS, CDR2 FQNEAQ. There are 13 residues in the CDR3. As DNA, the CDR3 is TGTGCCAGCAGCTTAGTTGGTGTGGATGAGCAGTTCTTC. It is translated as CASSLVGVDEQFF.

This clone was seen a few times. The chain links TRBV19 to TRBJ2-1; TRBD2 might be the D (5 bases). V dropped 3 bases and J dropped 10 bases, with 13 bases sitting between them. From germline, CDR1 is LNHDA and CDR2 SQIVND (reference sequence). This CDR3 has 13 amino acids. CDR3 amino acids: CASSISSPIEQFF. The CDR3 region has the DNA TGTGCCAGTAGTATCTCTAGCCCCATCGAGCAGTTCTTC.

J is TRBJ2-5 and V is TRBV5-1, with D perhaps given as TRBD1 or TRBD2 (5 bases each). Germline-derived CDR1 and CDR2 are SGHRS and YFSETQ. Trimming left V 4 bases short and J 4 bases short, with 17 bases between. The CDR3 sequence is 15 residues long. Here the CDR3 DNA reads TGCGCCAGCAGCCCTTGGGACGGTTCTAGAGAGACCCAGTACTTC. Translating gives CASSPWDGSRETQYF.

This chain joins TRBV5-6 and TRBJ1-5, with D possibly being TRBD1 (5 bases). Germline V gene sequence: CDR1 SGHDT, CDR2 YYEEEE. The CDR3 length is 15 residues. Trimming cost V 4 bases and J 6 bases, with 17 bases left between them. CDR3 region: CASSLGRTQGQPQHF. In DNA, the CDR3 is TGTGCCAGCAGCCTGGGACGGACTCAGGGTCAGCCCCAGCATTTT.

This sequence joins TRBV7-2 and TRBJ2-7, with 10 bases matching TRBD1. The CDR3 is 17 amino acids. CDR1 and CDR2 from the germline V gene are SGHTA and FQGNSA. V shed 2 bases and J 1 base; nucleotides not matched to a gene: 8. CDR3 in amino acids: CASSLPRDRGFSYEQYF. The CDR3 DNA reads as TGTGCCAGCAGCTTACCCCGGGACAGGGGATTTTCCTACGAGCAGTACTTC.

This chain uses TRBV6-5 with TRBJ2-7, with D perhaps matching TRBD1 (6 bases). Looked up from germline, CDR1 is MNHEY and CDR2 is SVGAGI. V was clipped by 4 bases and J by 4 bases, with 11 bases between them. CDR3 length: 13 amino acids. The CDR3 DNA sequence: TGTGCCAGCAGTTCCAGGGGTACTTACGAGCAGTACTTC. Encoded protein: CASSSRGTYEQYF.

There are a few counts of this clone. The rearrangement links TRBV2 to TRBJ1-1; D call uncertain. CDR1 is SNHLY, CDR2 FYNNEI, per germline. The CDR3 has 14 amino acids. The germline V and J ends were trimmed by 7 bases and 0 bases, with 12 bases remaining between them. CDR3 sequence reads: CASTAGPMNTEAFF. CDR3 bases: TGTGCCAGCACTGCGGGTCCCATGAACACTGAAGCTTTCTTT.